The 8 T cell receptor beta chains below come from one sample, sequenced in a study of blood T cell repertoires in COVID-19. Sequencing used immunoSEQ multiplex PCR; TCRdb keeps in-frame clones, though not all of them. The sample holds around 210,000 clones, 75% to 85% seen once. What was sequenced was peripheral blood. The receptors come from a man aged 50 to 59 with COVID-19, enrolled during active disease.

V and J are TRBV9 and TRBJ2-5; unclear D gene. The CDR3 runs to 15 residues. In germline, CDR1 is SGDLS, CDR2 YYNGEE. V was cut by 0 bases and J by 4 bases, with 13 bases left in between. The CDR3 DNA reads TGTGCCAGCAGCGTAGAGCGCGGCAATAGAGAGACCCAGTACTTC. Its translation is CASSVERGNRETQYF.

This clone appeared a few times. V gene TRBV7-9 combines with J gene TRBJ1-2, with a weak D call TRBD1 (6 bases). Trimming took 3 bases from V and 7 from J, leaving 15 bases between them. CDR1 is SEHNR, CDR2 FQNEAQ, per germline (reference sequence). This CDR3 has 14 residues. CDR3 region: CASSLDSFSGGYTF. The CDR3 nucleotides are TGTGCCAGCAGCTTGGACAGTTTCTCAGGTGGCTACACCTTC.

V gene TRBV19 combines with J gene TRBJ1-5; tentative D call: TRBD1 (5 bases). The CDR3 is 15 amino acids. Trimming left V 6 bases short and J 7 bases short, with 19 bases between. Germline V gives CDR1 LNHDA, CDR2 SQIVND (reference sequence). CDR3 in amino acids: CASRGGEPLRQPQHF. The CDR3 region has the DNA TGTGCCAGTAGGGGGGGGGAACCCTTAAGGCAGCCCCAGCATTTT.

The chain recombines TRBV19 with TRBJ1-5, with D perhaps TRBD1 (5 bases). Germline V gene lookup returns CDR1 LNHDA and CDR2 SQIVND (reference sequence). The CDR3 is 13 amino acids. Trimming cost V 5 bases and J 4 bases, with 9 bases left between them. The CDR3 spells CASSLRVNQPQHF. CDR3 nucleotides: TGTGCCAGTAGTCTCAGGGTGAATCAGCCCCAGCATTTT.

J is TRBJ2-7 and V is TRBV7-2; D gene uncertain. The CDR3 is made up of 15 amino acids. Trimming removed 5 bases from V and 3 bases from J, with 17 bases in between. Germline CDR1 SGHTA, CDR2 FQGNSA. The CDR3 here is CASSPHYSKHYEQYF. The DNA for the CDR3 is TGTGCCAGCAGCCCGCATTACAGCAAACACTACGAGCAGTACTTC.

This clone was picked up one time. This sequence joins TRBV6-5 and TRBJ2-6; TRBD1 matches 9 bases. The J segment lost 4 bases and the V segment lost 7 bases, leaving 5 bases of the junction unmatched. Germline V CDR1 and CDR2: MNHEY, SVGAGI. The CDR3 length is 15 residues. The CDR3, as DNA: TGTGCCAGCAAGACAGGGGGAGGAGGGGCCAACGTCCTGACTTTC. This codes for CASKTGGGGANVLTF.

The V gene is TRBV19, the J gene TRBJ1-2; a possible D gene is TRBD1 (5 bases). Germline V gene lookup returns CDR1 LNHDA and CDR2 SQIVND (reference sequence). Trimming pared 3 bases from V and 7 bases from J, leaving 9 bases between. The CDR3 is 12 residues long. Here the CDR3 reads CASSIQGGGYTF. The DNA of the CDR3 is TGTGCCAGTAGTATTCAGGGAGGTGGCTACACCTTC.

The chain is built from TRBV6-6 and TRBJ2-7; 7 nucleotides align to TRBD2. Germline values: CDR1 MNHNY, CDR2 SVGAGI (reference sequence). J was trimmed by 3 bases and V by 0 bases; bases with no gene match: 8. The CDR3 spans 16 residues. The CDR3 bases are TGTGCCAGCAGTTACTCGAAACGGACTAGGGACTACGAGCAGTACTTC. Its translation is CASSYSKRTRDYEQYF.